The following is a T cell receptor (beta chain) sequence with its context. What it recognizes is unknown. Patient tissue came from resections in Japan or China, 2014–2017. TCRdb's copy holds only in-frame clones and misses some; the assay was immunoSEQ multiplex PCR. The sample consists of around 10,000 clones, roughly 89% of them appearing once. This sample is drawn from a study of immune evolution from preneoplasia to lung adenocarcinoma. The study, taken as a whole, reports: T cell clonality was higher in KRAS-mutant than EGFR-mutant or wild-type nodules. Normal lung had highest clonality; later lesions appeared denser, more diverse.

Looked up from germline, CDR1 is SGHAT and CDR2 is FQNNGV. V lost 2 bases, J lost 8 bases, and 13 bases lay in between. The CDR3 totals 14 residues. Source material: FFPE invasive lung adenocarcinoma tissue. This clonotype was obtained from a person between 65 and 79 years old with invasive lung adenocarcinoma. V usage is TRBV11-2 and J usage is TRBJ2-1; D is perhaps TRBD1 (5 bases). For the CDR3, the DNA is TGTGCCAGCAGCTTATCCTGGGGCCGTGATGAGCAGTTCTTC. Amino acid sequence: CASSLSWGRDEQFF.